A selection of T cell receptor beta chains follows, all from one sample in a study of blood T cell repertoires in COVID-19. Profiled with immunoSEQ multiplex PCR; TCRdb holds only in-frame clones, not every one. The data hold around 430,000 clones, with more than 70% observed a single time. Specimen: peripheral blood. Receptors were obtained from a woman in her forties or fifties with COVID-19, enrolled during active disease. The CDR3 runs from the conserved cysteine through the conserved F or W. The order of the fields is J gene, V gene, CDR3 protein.

>TRBJ2-5|TRBV4-1
CASSQAHGAGGVGETQYF
>TRBJ2-7|TRBV28
CASSLGDRVYEQYF
>TRBJ1-5|TRBV28
CASSYPVEGGNQPQHF
>TRBJ1-3|TRBV5-8
CASRKGTGSSGNTIYF
>TRBJ1-2|TRBV6-2/TRBV6-3
CASSYASGGTLAFGYTF
>TRBJ1-1|TRBV5-1
CASSPRGNTEAFF
>TRBJ1-1|TRBV5-1
CASSLRQNTEAFF
>TRBJ2-7|TRBV28
CASSFGYEQYF
>TRBJ2-7|TRBV5-1
CASSLSVRAYEQYF
>TRBJ1-3|TRBV7-8
CASSLSRNTIYF
>TRBJ1-2|TRBV20-1
CSASSGLRGYTF
>TRBJ1-2|TRBV10-1
CASSRGPGAGANYGYTF
>TRBJ1-6|TRBV5-4
CASSAGQEGSRSPLHF
>TRBJ2-1|TRBV14
CASSQGKRGGGDEQFF
>TRBJ1-5|TRBV19
CASSQGPSNQPQHF
>TRBJ1-5|TRBV15
CATSRESDQPQHF
>TRBJ2-7|TRBV9
CASSGVPGTSSYEQYF
>TRBJ1-2|TRBV7-8
CASSSRTGTGNYGYTF
>TRBJ1-2|TRBV9
CASSRDSDYGYTF
>TRBJ1-3|TRBV2
CASSSPGQGPGNTIYF
>TRBJ2-3|TRBV19
CATSRGGGSDTQYF
>TRBJ2-7|TRBV7-9
CASSFQEGFKYEQYF
>TRBJ2-1|TRBV28
CASSPGGASLNEQFF
>TRBJ2-7|TRBV6-5
CASTEGLYEQYF
>TRBJ2-1|TRBV30
CAWCRLGGLYNEQFF
>TRBJ2-2|TRBV11-3
CANPEGTGELFF
>TRBJ2-7|TRBV2
CASIRQGYEQYF
>TRBJ2-1|TRBV24-1
CATSDQTSGRSNEQFF
>TRBJ1-2|TRBV6-5
CASSYGTGTGYTF
>TRBJ1-6|TRBV18
CASSPRENSPLHF
>TRBJ2-7|TRBV10-1
CASSELRTGPYEQYF
>TRBJ2-5|TRBV12-5
CASGSRQTGRETQYF
>TRBJ1-5|TRBV6-5
CASSDTGLSNQPQHF
>TRBJ1-1|TRBV7-9
CASSQHAGSSTEAFF
>TRBJ2-3|TRBV3-1/TRBV3-2
CASSPIAGGTDTQYF
>TRBJ1-1|TRBV10-2
CASSEGQGEATEAFF
>TRBJ2-6|TRBV27
CAAGGRISGANVLTF
>TRBJ1-5|TRBV12-3/TRBV12-4
CASSFQDGQPQHF
>TRBJ2-7|TRBV4-1
CASSQDTETYEQYF
>TRBJ1-1|TRBV20-1
CSARPNTEAFF
>TRBJ2-3|TRBV6-5
CASHGTGATDTQYF
>TRBJ1-1|TRBV19
CATEVWQAGNTEAFF
>TRBJ2-1|TRBV6-1
CASSERGRRGSQKGQFF
>TRBJ1-6|TRBV7-9
CASSAQGAGSPLHF
>TRBJ2-2|TRBV3-1/TRBV3-2
CASSQEGGEITGELFF
>TRBJ2-7|TRBV19
CASSTPGTAYEQYF
>TRBJ2-7|TRBV7-3
CASSLLGLQREQYF
>TRBJ2-3|TRBV5-1
CASSSRQGATDTQYF
>TRBJ1-3|TRBV19
CASSIESLLGSPGNTIYF
>TRBJ1-6|TRBV11-2
CASSLGTGGHSPLHF